The present T cell receptor (beta chain) was sequenced within a study of CD8+CD57+ T cells in acquired aplastic anemia. Trimming shortened V by 0 bases and J by 3 bases, and 12 bases separated the two germline ends. This CDR3 is 15 amino acids long. Germline lookup yields CDR1 DFQATT and CDR2 SNEGSKA (reference sequence). This clonotype was seen many times. CDR3 and TCR beta VDJ profiling relied on a genomic DNA template. TCRdb processed the reads anew with MiXCR; each CDR3 protein has one entry. This table has some 170,000 distinct CDR3 sequences, 35% to 55% appearing once. The sample consisted of sorted CD4+, CD8+, or CD8+CD57+ T cells (not recorded which) from PBMCs. This receptor was obtained from a human donor in good health. This sequence joins TRBV20-1 and TRBJ1-5; TRBD1 is a possible D gene (6 bases). The CDR3 loop reads CSARDGGQVNQPQHF. CDR3 coding DNA: TGCAGTGCTAGAGATGGGGGACAAGTCAATCAGCCCCAGCATTTT.